This TCR beta chain derives from a study of T cell responses to AZD1222 COVID-19 vaccine. General study results and limits: Spike-specific TCR depth and breadth grew after two AZD1222 doses.

V was trimmed by 2 bases and J by 0 bases, leaving 11 bases between them. The CDR3 contains 17 residues. The V gene's germline CDR1 is SGHVS and CDR2 FNYEAQ. Profiling relied on immunoSEQ multiplex PCR, and the TCRdb table lists in-frame clones only, not all of them. The sample includes approximately 96,000 clones, more than 70% of them seen just once. About this clone: What it binds is not known.

V usage is TRBV7-6 and J usage is TRBJ2-6, with D possibly TRBD1 on 5 matching bases. The clonotype originates from an adult who received the AZD1222 COVID-19 vaccine. Source: peripheral blood, taken 28 days after the second AZD1222 dose. CDR3 amino acids: CASSLQGWSSGANVLTF. The CDR3 coding sequence is TGTGCCAGCAGCTTACAGGGCTGGAGCTCTGGGGCCAACGTCCTGACTTTC. The whole variable domain, remainder taken from reference TRBV7-6 and TRBJ2-6, is GAGVSQSPRYKVTKRGQDVALRCDPISGHVSLYWYRQALGQGPEFLTYFNYEAQQDKSGLPNDRFSAERPEGSISTLTIQRTEQRDSAMYRCASSLQGWSSGANVLTFGAGSRLTVL.